These T cell receptor beta chains were read from a single sample in a study of T cell repertoires in cytomegalovirus infection. TCRdb called the reads again in MiXCR, with one record for every CDR3 protein. This table has 650,000 to 900,000 distinct CDR3 sequences, 29% appearing once. No antigen is known for these receptors. The material sequenced was cultured CD8+ T cells from PBMCs, taken from culture after CMV antigen stimulation. The receptor source for this set is a human donor in good health (CMV status not recorded). Some clones in this sample may be carry-over from other donors' samples. Both conserved end residues are part of each CDR3. A D gene is named only where the DNA matches it firmly. Clone sizes are given selectively: once, few, many, or a class where the clone is expanded.

d_call: TRBD2; j_call: TRBJ2-3; v_call: TRBV11-3; clone_size: .; cdr3_aa: CASSPRLAGPQETDTQYF; cdr3_nt: TGTGCCAGCAGCCCAAGACTAGCGGGGCCACAGGAAACAGATACGCAGTATTTT
d_call: .; j_call: TRBJ2-4; v_call: TRBV11-1; clone_size: few; cdr3_aa: CASSLEGTGVLKNIQYF; cdr3_nt: TGTGCCAGCAGCTTAGAAGGAACGGGAGTCTTAAAAAACATTCAGTACTTC
d_call: .; j_call: TRBJ2-1; v_call: TRBV4-1; clone_size: .; cdr3_aa: CASSQRIWSSYNEQFF; cdr3_nt: TGCGCCAGCAGCCAAAGGATATGGAGCTCCTACAATGAGCAGTTCTTC
d_call: .; j_call: TRBJ1-1; v_call: TRBV12-3/TRBV12-4; clone_size: .; cdr3_aa: CASSPLDRVEAFF; cdr3_nt: TGTGCCAGCAGCCCTCTGGACAGAGTTGAAGCTTTCTTT
d_call: TRBD1; j_call: TRBJ2-3; v_call: TRBV28; clone_size: .; cdr3_aa: CASSYQWTGATDTQYF; cdr3_nt: TGTGCCAGCAGCTATCAATGGACAGGGGCCACAGATACGCAGTATTTT
d_call: TRBD2; j_call: TRBJ2-6; v_call: TRBV28; clone_size: .; cdr3_aa: CASSLGGVAGANVLTF; cdr3_nt: TGTGCCAGCAGTTTAGGGGGGGTGGCTGGGGCCAACGTCCTGACTTTC
d_call: TRBD1; j_call: TRBJ1-2; v_call: TRBV20-1; clone_size: .; cdr3_aa: CSARPTDRGLNYGYTF; cdr3_nt: TGCAGTGCTAGACCCACGGACAGGGGACTGAACTATGGCTACACCTTC
d_call: TRBD1; j_call: TRBJ1-1; v_call: TRBV6-5; clone_size: .; cdr3_aa: CASSYHTGDRGAVVAFF; cdr3_nt: TGTGCCAGCAGTTACCACACTGGGGACAGGGGCGCGGTAGTGGCTTTCTTT
d_call: TRBD1; j_call: TRBJ2-5; v_call: TRBV14; clone_size: few; cdr3_aa: CASSQEDRAGETQYF; cdr3_nt: TGTGCCAGCAGCCAAGAGGACAGGGCGGGGGAGACCCAGTACTTC
d_call: TRBD1; j_call: TRBJ2-3; v_call: TRBV7-6; clone_size: .; cdr3_aa: CASSLRQGKDTQYF; cdr3_nt: TGTGCCAGCAGCTTACGACAGGGAAAAGATACGCAGTATTTT
d_call: TRBD1; j_call: TRBJ1-2; v_call: TRBV6-6; clone_size: many; cdr3_aa: CASSSTGTGGYTF; cdr3_nt: TGTGCCAGCAGTTCAACCGGGACAGGGGGTTACACCTTC
d_call: .; j_call: TRBJ2-1; v_call: TRBV25-1; clone_size: .; cdr3_aa: CASSEYLGGKDEQFF; cdr3_nt: TGTGCCAGCAGTGAATATCTGGGTGGGAAGGATGAGCAGTTCTTC
d_call: .; j_call: TRBJ2-3; v_call: TRBV6-1; clone_size: .; cdr3_aa: CASRPFWGGAGTDTQYF; cdr3_nt: TGTGCCAGCAGACCCTTTTGGGGGGGGGCCGGCACAGATACGCAGTATTTT
d_call: .; j_call: TRBJ1-2; v_call: TRBV7-9; clone_size: many; cdr3_aa: CASSSSDGAYGYTF; cdr3_nt: TGTGCCAGCAGCTCCAGTGATGGGGCCTATGGCTACACCTTC
d_call: TRBD1; j_call: TRBJ2-1; v_call: TRBV14; clone_size: .; cdr3_aa: CASSHSGWTGVIYNEQFF; cdr3_nt: TGTGCCAGCAGCCATTCGGGCTGGACAGGGGTTATCTACAATGAGCAGTTCTTC
d_call: .; j_call: TRBJ1-2; v_call: TRBV12-3/TRBV12-4; clone_size: few; cdr3_aa: CASSLPRYSNYGYTF; cdr3_nt: TGTGCCAGCAGTTTACCCCGCTATTCTAACTATGGCTACACCTTC
d_call: .; j_call: TRBJ2-7; v_call: TRBV7-9; clone_size: few; cdr3_aa: CATRSRNYEQYF; cdr3_nt: TGTGCCACGCGCTCACGGAACTACGAGCAGTACTTC
d_call: .; j_call: TRBJ1-1; v_call: TRBV7-9; clone_size: many; cdr3_aa: CASSSPGVLNTEAFF; cdr3_nt: TGTGCCAGCAGCTCCCCAGGGGTTTTGAACACTGAAGCTTTCTTT
d_call: .; j_call: TRBJ2-3; v_call: TRBV9; clone_size: .; cdr3_aa: CASSMGLTSTDTQYF; cdr3_nt: TGTGCCAGCAGCATGGGACTGACTAGCACAGATACGCAGTATTTT
d_call: .; j_call: TRBJ1-2; v_call: TRBV5-6; clone_size: few; cdr3_aa: CASSQRGWGEGYTF; cdr3_nt: TGTGCCAGCAGCCAGAGGGGTTGGGGCGAGGGCTACACCTTC
d_call: .; j_call: TRBJ2-5; v_call: TRBV7-6; clone_size: .; cdr3_aa: CASSLVLGRETQYF; cdr3_nt: TGTGCCAGCAGCTTAGTCTTAGGCCGGGAGACCCAGTACTTC
d_call: TRBD1; j_call: TRBJ2-4; v_call: TRBV6-8; clone_size: .; cdr3_aa: CASSELGQGKNIQYF; cdr3_nt: TGTGCCAGCAGCGAACTAGGACAGGGGAAAAACATTCAGTACTTC
d_call: .; j_call: TRBJ1-3; v_call: TRBV28; clone_size: .; cdr3_aa: CASSLSGGLGNTIYF; cdr3_nt: TGTGCCAGCAGTTTAAGCGGGGGTTTGGGAAACACCATATATTTT
d_call: .; j_call: TRBJ1-1; v_call: TRBV18; clone_size: .; cdr3_aa: CASSPTPPGRTEAFF; cdr3_nt: TGTGCCAGCTCACCAACTCCCCCGGGAAGGACTGAAGCTTTCTTT
d_call: .; j_call: TRBJ1-3; v_call: TRBV20-1; clone_size: .; cdr3_aa: CSASGNSASGNTIYF; cdr3_nt: TGCAGTGCTTCTGGGAATTCCGCCTCTGGAAACACCATATATTTT
d_call: TRBD2; j_call: TRBJ2-3; v_call: TRBV7-2; clone_size: many; cdr3_aa: CASSLESSGGDTQYF; cdr3_nt: TGTGCCAGCAGCTTAGAGTCTAGCGGGGGAGATACGCAGTATTTT
d_call: .; j_call: TRBJ1-2; v_call: TRBV12-3/TRBV12-4; clone_size: .; cdr3_aa: CASSPDGLGYTF; cdr3_nt: TGTGCCAGCAGTCCGGACGGCCTGGGCTACACCTTC
d_call: TRBD1; j_call: TRBJ1-1; v_call: TRBV12-3/TRBV12-4; clone_size: few; cdr3_aa: CASSPDRGRNEAFF; cdr3_nt: TGTGCCAGCAGCCCAGACAGGGGGCGTAATGAAGCTTTCTTT
d_call: .; j_call: TRBJ2-5; v_call: TRBV7-6; clone_size: few; cdr3_aa: CASSLAGSPYQETQYF; cdr3_nt: TGTGCCAGCAGCTTAGCGGGGTCCCCGTACCAAGAGACCCAGTACTTC
d_call: TRBD2; j_call: TRBJ2-5; v_call: TRBV6-5; clone_size: few; cdr3_aa: CASRSRGGVQETQYF; cdr3_nt: TGTGCCAGCAGGTCACGCGGGGGGGTTCAAGAGACCCAGTACTTC
d_call: .; j_call: TRBJ2-5; v_call: TRBV7-9; clone_size: few; cdr3_aa: CASRSDSQETQYF; cdr3_nt: TGTGCCAGCAGATCGGACAGCCAAGAGACCCAGTACTTC
d_call: TRBD1; j_call: TRBJ2-7; v_call: TRBV4-1; clone_size: .; cdr3_aa: CASSQVVDRVYEQYF; cdr3_nt: TGCGCCAGCAGCCAAGTTGTGGACAGGGTCTACGAGCAGTACTTC
d_call: .; j_call: TRBJ1-2; v_call: TRBV5-6; clone_size: .; cdr3_aa: CASSLRSSGRSGYTF; cdr3_nt: TGTGCCAGCAGCTTGCGTAGTTCAGGTCGATCTGGCTACACCTTC
d_call: .; j_call: TRBJ1-1; v_call: TRBV19; clone_size: .; cdr3_aa: CASSSPGRLNTEAFF; cdr3_nt: TGTGCCAGTAGTAGCCCGGGGCGGTTGAACACTGAAGCTTTCTTT
d_call: .; j_call: TRBJ1-2; v_call: TRBV7-8; clone_size: few; cdr3_aa: CASSLIGDGGYTF; cdr3_nt: TGTGCCAGCAGCTTAATCGGAGACGGAGGCTACACCTTC
d_call: .; j_call: TRBJ2-5; v_call: TRBV12-3/TRBV12-4; clone_size: .; cdr3_aa: CASSFPGLSPQYF; cdr3_nt: TGTGCCAGCAGTTTCCCGGGACTGAGTCCCCAGTACTTC
d_call: .; j_call: TRBJ1-1; v_call: TRBV4-1; clone_size: .; cdr3_aa: CASSHVQGTEAFF; cdr3_nt: TGCGCCAGCAGCCATGTACAGGGTACTGAAGCTTTCTTT
d_call: .; j_call: TRBJ1-2; v_call: TRBV6-5; clone_size: .; cdr3_aa: CASSYSGTTSLLTMAGYTF; cdr3_nt: TGTGCCAGCAGTTACTCAGGGACGACGAGCTTATTAACTATGGCTGGCTACACCTTC
d_call: TRBD2; j_call: TRBJ2-1; v_call: TRBV12-3/TRBV12-4; clone_size: few; cdr3_aa: CASIPGLAGGLEQFF; cdr3_nt: TGTGCCAGCATCCCTGGACTAGCGGGGGGGCTTGAGCAGTTCTTC
d_call: .; j_call: TRBJ1-4; v_call: TRBV5-4; clone_size: .; cdr3_aa: CASTDSVATNEKLFF; cdr3_nt: TGTGCCAGCACCGACTCAGTTGCAACTAATGAAAAACTGTTTTTT
d_call: .; j_call: TRBJ1-5; v_call: TRBV7-2; clone_size: .; cdr3_aa: CASSRGRGSNQPQHF; cdr3_nt: TGTGCCAGCAGCAGGGGTAGGGGAAGCAATCAGCCCCAGCATTTT
d_call: TRBD2; j_call: TRBJ2-1; v_call: TRBV5-4; clone_size: once; cdr3_aa: CASSPQLLAGGPYNEQFF; cdr3_nt: TGTGCCAGCAGCCCTCAACTACTAGCGGGGGGCCCCTACAATGAGCAGTTCTTC
d_call: TRBD2; j_call: TRBJ2-7; v_call: TRBV7-2; clone_size: .; cdr3_aa: CASSVASGGGYEQYF; cdr3_nt: TGTGCCAGCAGCGTAGCTAGCGGGGGGGGGTACGAGCAGTACTTC
d_call: .; j_call: TRBJ1-5; v_call: TRBV19; clone_size: .; cdr3_aa: CASNRADYSNQPQHF; cdr3_nt: TGTGCCAGTAATAGGGCAGACTATAGCAATCAGCCCCAGCATTTT
d_call: .; j_call: TRBJ2-2; v_call: TRBV5-6; clone_size: few; cdr3_aa: CASSLEERTGELFF; cdr3_nt: TGTGCCAGCAGCTTGGAGGAAAGGACCGGGGAGCTGTTTTTT